Below are 29 T cell receptor beta chains sequenced from a single sample in a study of cytomegalovirus exposure and HLA in healthy donors. Use of 60 Vbeta and 13 Jbeta primers characterized the PCR. Profiled with immunoSEQ multiplex PCR; TCRdb holds only in-frame clones, not every one. The sample consists of about 98,000 clones, 75% to 85% of them appearing once. The sample consisted of PBMCs. Receptors were obtained from a man aged 18 to 30 in good health and CMV-seropositive.

This CDR3 is CASNLGGASGTNQPQHF. The CDR3 DNA sequence: TGTGCCAGCAACCTGGGGGGGGCCTCCGGAACCAATCAGCCCCAGCATTTT. V is TRBV28 and J is TRBJ1-5; a weak D match, TRBD1 (6 bases). Germline V CDR1 and CDR2: MDHEN, SYDVKM. CDR3 length: 17 residues. Deletions cut 7 bases from V and 3 bases from J, with 22 bases between.

This sequence joins TRBV6-1 and TRBJ2-5; 7 bases map to TRBD1. TRBJ2-7 explains the end of the DNA better; the J call may be wrong. CDR1 is MNHNS, CDR2 SASEGT, per germline. There are 14 residues in the CDR3. CDR3: CASLDRALPYEQYF. CDR3 coding DNA: TGTGCCAGCCTAGACAGGGCCCTCCCCTACGAGCAGTACTTC.

In its sample, this clone was seen once. The rearrangement joins TRBV28 to TRBJ2-5, with a weak D call TRBD2 (6 bases). V shed 2 bases and J shed 6 bases, with 13 bases lying between them. CDR3 size: 14 residues. Germline V lookup: CDR1 MDHEN, CDR2 SYDVKM. CDR3 residues: CASSLRLVGQTQYF. The CDR3 nucleotides read TGTGCCAGCAGTTTAAGACTAGTTGGACAGACCCAGTACTTC.

The rearrangement uses TRBV7-9 and TRBJ1-6; a weak D match, TRBD1 (6 bases). V was cut by 2 bases and J by 7 bases, with 9 bases left in between. The length of the CDR3 is 14 residues. Per germline, CDR1 SEHNR and CDR2 FQNEAQ (reference sequence). For the CDR3, the DNA is TGTGCCAGCAGCTTAAGGACAGCCAATTCACCCCTCCACTTT. Protein sequence: CASSLRTANSPLHF.

The V call is TRBV7-9, the J call TRBJ2-7, with D perhaps TRBD2 (6 bases). Germline assignment: CDR1 SEHNR and CDR2 FQNEAQ (reference sequence). The germline V and J ends were trimmed by 4 bases and 3 bases, with 16 bases remaining between them. The CDR3 length is 15 residues. Here the CDR3 DNA reads TGTGCCAGCAGCTCCCCTTGGCGGGGCTACTACGAGCAGTACTTC. Encoded protein: CASSSPWRGYYEQYF.

J is TRBJ1-5 and V is TRBV28; 7 bases are a match to TRBD1. The CDR3 has 16 residues. V dropped 7 bases and J dropped 2; count of bases not matched to a gene: 11. CDR1 is MDHEN and CDR2 is SYDVKM in the germline V gene. The CDR3 nucleotides read TGTGCCAGCAATCTAGGGGGCAGGCGGGGCAATCAGCCCCAGCATTTT. Its protein is CASNLGGRRGNQPQHF.

The chain's CDR3 is CASSLTGYEQYF. The CDR3 coding sequence is TGTGCCAGCAGCCTTACAGGATACGAGCAGTACTTC. The rearrangement joins TRBV28 to TRBJ2-7; D possibly corresponds to TRBD1 (5 bases). CDR3 length: 12 residues. Germline CDR1 is MDHEN and CDR2 is SYDVKM. The ends were cut back, 6 bases at V and 4 bases at J, with 10 bases in the middle.

The chain carries TRBV2 and TRBJ1-2, with TRBD1 identical over 7 bases. This CDR3 region has 15 residues. Germline V gene data show CDR1 as SNHLY and CDR2 as FYNNEI. With 3 bases clipped from V and 3 bases from J, the junction kept 7 bases outside the gene matches. CDR3 bases: TGTGCCAGCAGTGAGTCTCTGGGGACAGACTATGGCTACACCTTC. Amino acid sequence: CASSESLGTDYGYTF.

This clone was observed once. The gene calls are TRBV19 and TRBJ2-3; tentatively, D is TRBD1 (6 bases). Germline assignment: CDR1 LNHDA and CDR2 SQIVND (reference sequence). V gave up 5 bases and J gave up 0 bases, with 21 bases separating them. The CDR3 spans 18 residues. The CDR3 sequence is CASSSSSHRVISTDTQYF. For the CDR3, the DNA is TGTGCCAGTAGTTCCTCCTCCCACAGGGTTATCAGCACAGATACGCAGTATTTT.

J is TRBJ2-1 and V is TRBV13, with TRBD2 as a possible D gene (7 bases). Germline CDR1 PRHDT, CDR2 FYEKMQ (reference sequence). This CDR3 spans 15 amino acids. The V end was cut by 2 bases, the J end by 8 bases, with 16 bases between. The CDR3 is CASSLIGGGAYEQFF. The CDR3, as DNA: TGTGCCAGCAGCTTAATCGGAGGGGGGGCCTATGAGCAGTTCTTC.

This clone came up once. In DNA, the CDR3 is TGCGCCAGCAGCTCAGCGGGAACAAACACAGATACGCAGTATTTT. It yields the protein CASSSAGTNTDTQYF. V usage is TRBV5-1 and J usage is TRBJ2-3; 7 bases are a match to TRBD2. The germline gives CDR1 SGHRS, CDR2 YFSETQ. J lost 2 bases, V lost 3 bases, and 6 bases had no gene match. The CDR3 has 15 amino acids.

In this sample, this clone turned up a few times. CDR3 sequence: CASSYSRINNQPQHF. In DNA, the CDR3 is TGTGCCAGCAGTTACTCGCGGATTAACAATCAGCCCCAGCATTTT. The chain combines TRBV6-6 with TRBJ1-5; D is unclear. Germline-derived CDR1 and CDR2 are MNHNY and SVGAGI (reference sequence). The CDR3 has 15 amino acids. The V end lost 0 bases, the J end lost 3 bases, and 9 bases lay between the germline ends.

The J gene is TRBJ2-2, the V gene TRBV10-1, with 9 bases fitting TRBD1. The CDR3 consists of 17 residues. V was pared by 2 bases and J by 4 bases, with 8 bases of the junction left unmatched. CDR1 is WNHNN and CDR2 is SYGVQD in the germline V gene (reference sequence). The CDR3 is CASSEVRGQGSTGELFF. For the CDR3, the DNA is TGCGCCAGCAGTGAGGTGAGGGGACAGGGTTCCACCGGGGAGCTGTTTTTT.

V is TRBV4-2 and J is TRBJ2-5; 7 nucleotides line up with TRBD2. Germline trimming cut 2 bases from V and 4 bases from J; bases unmatched to any gene: 4. In germline, CDR1 is LGHNA, CDR2 YNFKEQ. The CDR3 spans 14 residues. CDR3 nucleotides: TGTGCCAGCAGCCAAAGCGGGGACGTAGAGACCCAGTACTTC. It codes for CASSQSGDVETQYF.

V and J are TRBV12-5 and TRBJ2-1, with a weak D call TRBD2 (5 bases). Trimming took off 0 bases at V and 0 bases at J, with 9 bases between the two ends. CDR1 is LGHNT and CDR2 is FRNRAP in the germline V gene. This CDR3 spans 16 amino acids. This CDR3 reads CASGLVLGSSYNEQFF. For the CDR3, the DNA is TGTGCTAGTGGTTTGGTACTAGGAAGCTCCTACAATGAGCAGTTCTTC.

This clone turned up a few times. This chain joins TRBV7-8 and TRBJ2-6; 7 bases agree with TRBD2. Trimming took 5 bases from V and 2 from J; bases not matched to a gene: 6. The CDR3 length is 16 residues. From germline, CDR1 is SGHVS and CDR2 FQNEAQ. CDR3: CASSPDGGAGANVLTF. CDR3 sequence (DNA): TGTGCCAGCAGCCCCGATGGGGGGGCTGGGGCCAACGTCCTGACTTTC.

There are a few counts of this clone. J is TRBJ1-4 and V is TRBV4-1, with D possibly being TRBD1 (5 bases). The CDR3 is 17 amino acids. The germline CDR1 and CDR2 sequences are MGHRA and YSYEKL. V shed 0 bases and J shed 6 bases, with 17 bases lying between them. The CDR3 loop reads CASSQDRGWGVYEKLFF. The CDR3 nucleotides are TGCGCCAGCAGCCAAGATCGAGGATGGGGGGTTTATGAAAAACTGTTTTTT.

V is TRBV19 and J is TRBJ2-3, with a possible D match to TRBD1 (5 bases). The CDR3 runs 14 residues. CDR1 LNHDA and CDR2 SQIVND come from the germline V gene (reference sequence). Trimming removed 3 bases at V and 2 bases at J, with 9 bases between. The CDR3 bases are TGTGCCAGTAGTATCAAGGGGTACACAGATACGCAGTATTTT. This encodes CASSIKGYTDTQYF.

The chain carries TRBV7-2 and TRBJ1-3, with TRBD1 as a possible D gene (6 bases). Trimming took off 8 bases at V and 0 bases at J, with 17 bases between the two ends. Germline assignment: CDR1 SGHTA and CDR2 FQGNSA. The CDR3 consists of 16 residues. The CDR3 coding sequence is TGTGCCAGCTCCTTAGCCCGGACAGCCTCTGGAAACACCATATATTTT. Encoded protein: CASSLARTASGNTIYF.

The chain carries TRBV19 and TRBJ1-6; no definite D call. The CDR3 contains 15 residues. Germline V gene lookup returns CDR1 LNHDA and CDR2 SQIVND (reference sequence). With 3 bases removed from V and 9 bases from J, the gap between germline ends came to 15 bases. This chain's CDR3 is CASSMGVLEGSPLHF. In nucleotides, the CDR3 is TGTGCCAGTAGTATGGGAGTTTTGGAAGGTTCACCCCTCCACTTT.

This clone was seen once. This chain links TRBV2 with TRBJ1-2; 7 nucleotides agree with TRBD1. Trimming at V came to 4 bases and at J to 4 bases, leaving 3 bases not matched to a gene. Germline assignment: CDR1 SNHLY and CDR2 FYNNEI. The CDR3 is 13 residues long. The CDR3 sequence: CASSVDRAYGYTF. Written as DNA, the CDR3 is TGTGCCAGCAGTGTTGACAGGGCCTATGGCTACACCTTC.

This chain links TRBV10-3 with TRBJ2-7; 7 bases line up with TRBD2. CDR1 is ENHRY and CDR2 is SYGVKD in the germline V gene. The trim removed 6 bases at V and 4 bases at J, leaving 3 bases unmatched. The CDR3 extends over 12 amino acids. CDR3 residues: CAISEGGYEQYF. Here the CDR3 DNA reads TGTGCCATCAGCGAGGGAGGGTACGAGCAGTACTTC.

Here the CDR3 DNA reads TGCGCCAGCAGGGTCCGGTCGGGGGGAGAGACCCAGTACTTC. It encodes CASRVRSGGETQYF. The rearrangement links TRBV5-1 to TRBJ2-5; 7 nucleotides align to TRBD2. The V segment lost 5 bases and the J segment 4 bases; nucleotides outside the gene matches: 8. From germline, CDR1 is SGHRS and CDR2 YFSETQ. This CDR3 contains 14 residues.

The chain uses TRBV18 and TRBJ2-3, with 10 positions matching TRBD2. The CDR3 is 20 amino acids. J gave up 1 base and V 6 bases, and 19 bases lay outside the gene matches. Germline CDR1 KGHSH, CDR2 LQKENI. CDR3 sequence: CASSLSGGASATTGTDTQYF. The CDR3 DNA sequence: TGTGCCAGCTCCCTAAGCGGGGGGGCAAGTGCTACCACCGGCACAGATACGCAGTATTTT.

The chain joins TRBV29-1 to TRBJ1-2, with 9 bases identical to TRBD1. The length of the CDR3 is 12 residues. From germline, CDR1 is SQVTM and CDR2 ANQGSEA. V shed 7 bases, J shed 8 bases, and the junction held 8 bases outside the gene matches. CDR3 sequence (DNA): TGCAGCGAGGGGACAGGGAACGAGGGCTACACCTTC. Translating gives CSEGTGNEGYTF.

V gene TRBV7-3 combines with J gene TRBJ2-5; 9 bases are a match to TRBD1. This CDR3 is built from 14 residues. V lost 5 bases, J lost 4 bases, and 5 bases stayed unmatched. CDR1 is SGHTA, CDR2 FQGTGA, per germline. The CDR3 DNA sequence: TGTGCCAGCAGCCTCGGGACAGGGCTAGAGACCCAGTACTTC. It specifies CASSLGTGLETQYF. The full variable domain, rest sourced from reference TRBV7-3 and TRBJ2-5, is GAGVSQTPSNKVTEKGKYVELRCDPISGHTALYWYRQSLGQGPEFLIYFQGTGAADDSGLPNDRFFAVRPEGSVSTLKIQRTERGDSAVYLCASSLGTGLETQYFGPGTRLLVL.

There are a few counts of this clone. This chain uses TRBV6-4 with TRBJ2-1, with D perhaps TRBD1 (5 bases). The ends were cut back, 2 bases at V and 2 bases at J, with 10 bases in the middle. The CDR3 spans 15 residues. In germline, CDR1 is MRHNA, CDR2 SNTAGT. CDR3 protein: CASSDEGAPYNEQFF. CDR3 nucleotide sequence: TGTGCCAGCAGTGACGAAGGGGCCCCCTACAATGAGCAGTTCTTC.

The V and J genes are TRBV2 and TRBJ2-7; D unclear. This CDR3 has 14 amino acids. Germline V gene sequence: CDR1 SNHLY, CDR2 FYNNEI. V was trimmed by 3 bases and J by 1 base, leaving 10 bases between them. The CDR3 sequence is CASSEFVTSYEQYF. In DNA, the CDR3 is TGTGCCAGCAGTGAGTTTGTTACATCCTACGAGCAGTACTTC.

A remark on this clone: At one boundary the junction diverges from the germline segment, which might be a read error. The rearrangement uses TRBV4-1 and TRBJ2-3; TRBD2 agrees at 9 bases. This CDR3 has 15 residues. Germline values: CDR1 MGHRA, CDR2 YSYEKL. The CDR3 DNA sequence: TGCGCCAGCAGCCCGAAGGGGACTAGCAAAGATACGCAGTATTTT. Protein: CASSPKGTSKDTQYF.